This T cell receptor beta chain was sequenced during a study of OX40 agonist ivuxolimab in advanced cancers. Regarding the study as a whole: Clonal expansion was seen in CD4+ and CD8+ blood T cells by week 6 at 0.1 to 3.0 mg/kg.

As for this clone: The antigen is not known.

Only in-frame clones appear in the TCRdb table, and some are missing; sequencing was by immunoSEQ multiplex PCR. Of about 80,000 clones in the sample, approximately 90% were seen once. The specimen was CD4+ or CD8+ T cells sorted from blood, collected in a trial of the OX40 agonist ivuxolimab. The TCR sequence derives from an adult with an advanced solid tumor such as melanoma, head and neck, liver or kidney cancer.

The CDR3 sequence: CASSLGRPKRETQYF. The CDR3 DNA follows: TGTGCCAGCTCCCTTGGGAGACCCAAGAGGGAGACCCAGTACTTC. This sequence joins TRBV11-2 and TRBJ2-5; D perhaps matches TRBD2 (5 bases). V was clipped by 8 bases and J by 5 bases, with 21 bases between them. CDR1 and CDR2 (germline): SGHAT, FQNNGV. The CDR3 runs to 15 residues.